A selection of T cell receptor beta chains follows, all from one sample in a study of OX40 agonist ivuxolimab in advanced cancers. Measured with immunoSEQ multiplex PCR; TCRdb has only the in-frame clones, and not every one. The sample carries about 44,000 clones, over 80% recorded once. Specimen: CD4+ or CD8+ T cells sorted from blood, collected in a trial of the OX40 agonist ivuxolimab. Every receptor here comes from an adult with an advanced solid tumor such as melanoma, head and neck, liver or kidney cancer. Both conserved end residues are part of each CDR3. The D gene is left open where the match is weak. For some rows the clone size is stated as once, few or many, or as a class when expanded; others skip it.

TGCGCCAGCAGCCGCGAGAGGGACAGGGTGAACTATGGCTACACCTTC CASSRERDRVNYGYTF TRBD1 few TRBJ1-2 TRBV4-1 16
TGTGCCAGCAGCTTAGGGGGAACGAACACTGAAGCTTTCTTT CASSLGGTNTEAFF . . TRBJ1-1 TRBV7-8 14
TGCGCCAGCAGTGACGCCGGGACGGTCCAAGAGACCCAGTACTTC CASSDAGTVQETQYF . . TRBJ2-5 TRBV10-1 15
TGCAGCGTGGACGAGGGGTACGAGCAGTACTTC CSVDEGYEQYF . . TRBJ2-7 TRBV29-1 11
TGTGCCAGCAGTTACTCAGGGACAGGGCGGGACTTC CASSYSGTGRDF TRBD1 . TRBJ2-7 TRBV6-5 12
TGTGCCAGCACCCAGACAGGGCCTTTCACCGGGGAGCTGTTTTTT CASTQTGPFTGELFF TRBD1 . TRBJ2-2 TRBV7-9 15
TGTGCCAGCAGTTACTCGGGCGAGCAGTACTTC CASSYSGEQYF . . TRBJ2-7 TRBV6-5 11
TGTGCCAGCAGTCCTACGCCAGGGGCGGGCGATGAGCAGTTCTTC CASSPTPGAGDEQFF . . TRBJ2-1 TRBV25-1 15
TGTGCCAGCAGCAAAGGATTCGAGGGACAGGAAAACTATGGCTACACCTTC CASSKGFEGQENYGYTF . . TRBJ1-2 TRBV21-1 17
TGTGCCAGCAGCCAAGATCCCCCCTCACTAGCGGGATTGGGCCAAGAGACCCAGTACTTC CASSQDPPSLAGLGQETQYF TRBD2 . TRBJ2-5 TRBV14 20
TGTGCCAGCAGCTTTGGGACAAGGCGGATGAACACTGAAGCTTTCTTT CASSFGTRRMNTEAFF . once TRBJ1-1 TRBV5-4 16
TGTGCCAGCAGCTCCACCGGGGAGCTGTTTTTT CASSSTGELFF . . TRBJ2-2 TRBV7-9 11
TGTGCCAGCAGGCCAGCGGGAGGAAGAGAGCAGTTCTTC CASRPAGGREQFF TRBD2 . TRBJ2-1 TRBV6-5 13
TGTGCCAGCAGACTGACAGGGAACTCCTACGAGCAGTACTTC CASRLTGNSYEQYF TRBD1 . TRBJ2-7 TRBV6-5 14
TGTGCCAGCAGCCGGACGGAGAACACTGAAGCTTTCTTT CASSRTENTEAFF . . TRBJ1-1 TRBV7-9 13
TGTGCCAGCAGCGTAGGGGGGTACACTGAAGCTTTCTTT CASSVGGYTEAFF . few TRBJ1-1 TRBV9 13
TGTGCCAGCAGCGTTAACACCGGGGAGCTGTTTTTT CASSVNTGELFF . once TRBJ2-2 TRBV11-3 12
TGTGCCAGCAGCGTACACCGGGACAGGGCCTACAATGAGCAGTTCTTC CASSVHRDRAYNEQFF TRBD1 . TRBJ2-1 TRBV9 16
TGTGCAAGTGGCTTCCGGTATTACTATGGCTACACCTTC CASGFRYYYGYTF . . TRBJ1-2 TRBV12-2 13
TGTGCCTGGAGTGTTATCTACAATGAGCAGTTCTTC CAWSVIYNEQFF . . TRBJ2-1 TRBV30 12
TGTGCCAGCAGCAAAGCGAGTGGACAGGGTGGCGGCTACACCTTC CASSKASGQGGGYTF . . TRBJ1-2 TRBV21-1 15
TGTGCCAGCGGACAGGGGAGCTCCTACGAGCAGTACTTC CASGQGSSYEQYF TRBD1 . TRBJ2-7 TRBV6-5 13
TGCGCCAGCAGCCAAGATCTTTCAGGGGCCTCCTACGAGCAGTACTTC CASSQDLSGASYEQYF . . TRBJ2-7 TRBV4-3 16
TGCGCCAGCAGCCAAGGTCTAGCGGGAGGAAACAATGAGCAGTTCTTC CASSQGLAGGNNEQFF TRBD2 once TRBJ2-1 TRBV4-1 16
TGTGCCAGCAGTTTAGGGGAGACCCAGTACTTC CASSLGETQYF . . TRBJ2-5 TRBV27 11
TGCGCCAGCAGCTCCACTACGGAAGAGACCCAGTACTTC CASSSTTEETQYF . . TRBJ2-5 TRBV5-1 13
TGTGCCAGCAGCTCGACCGGGACTAGCGGGAAATCCGGGGAGCTGTTTTTT CASSSTGTSGKSGELFF TRBD2 . TRBJ2-2 TRBV5-6 17